Listed below are T cell receptor beta chains from one sample, sequenced in a study of beta chain features in type 1 diabetes. TCRdb's table, derived via immunoSEQ multiplex PCR, lists solely in-frame clones and lacks some. The top ten hold about 0.044% of the sample, which has 360,000 or so clones, around 20% seen once. Material: naive CD4+ T cells from blood. These receptors all come from a young woman in good health. The CDR3 runs from the conserved cysteine through the conserved F or W. Fields, in order: V gene, D gene, clone size, J gene, CDR3 protein, CDR3 DNA. D genes are given only for firm matches. Not every row has a clone size; where given, it reads once, few, many or a size class.

v_call: TRBV5-1
d_call: TRBD1
clone_size: NA
j_call: TRBJ2-2
cdr3_aa: CASSRGQLRFF
cdr3_nt: TGCGCCAGCAGCCGGGGACAGTTGAGATTTTTT

v_call: TRBV5-4
d_call: NA
clone_size: NA
j_call: TRBJ2-2
cdr3_aa: CASRSDKNTGELFF
cdr3_nt: TGTGCCAGCAGGAGCGATAAGAACACCGGGGAGCTGTTTTTT

v_call: TRBV4-3
d_call: TRBD1
clone_size: few
j_call: TRBJ2-5
cdr3_aa: CASSHEDRTGGKTQYF
cdr3_nt: TGCGCCAGCAGCCACGAAGACCGGACAGGGGGAAAGACCCAGTACTTC

v_call: TRBV12-5
d_call: TRBD1
clone_size: NA
j_call: TRBJ2-5
cdr3_aa: CASGLRTGTPQETQYF
cdr3_nt: TGTGCTAGTGGTTTGAGGACAGGGACCCCTCAAGAGACCCAGTACTTC

v_call: TRBV9
d_call: TRBD2
clone_size: NA
j_call: TRBJ2-3
cdr3_aa: CASSGGSGRATDTQYF
cdr3_nt: TGTGCCAGCTCCGGGGGGAGCGGGAGGGCCACAGATACGCAGTATTTT

v_call: TRBV5-1
d_call: NA
clone_size: NA
j_call: TRBJ2-5
cdr3_aa: CASSLGEPGETQYF
cdr3_nt: TGCGCCAGCAGCTTGGGGGAGCCGGGTGAGACCCAGTACTTC

v_call: TRBV4-1
d_call: TRBD1
clone_size: few
j_call: TRBJ1-2
cdr3_aa: CAREWSRDRCNGYTF
cdr3_nt: TGCGCCAGAGAATGGTCCCGGGACAGGTGCAATGGCTACACCTTC

v_call: TRBV5-4
d_call: TRBD2
clone_size: NA
j_call: TRBJ2-2
cdr3_aa: CASSLAASGNTGELFF
cdr3_nt: TGTGCCAGCAGCTTGGCGGCTAGCGGAAACACCGGGGAGCTGTTTTTT

v_call: TRBV7-9
d_call: NA
clone_size: few
j_call: TRBJ1-1
cdr3_aa: CASSLMTGTEAFF
cdr3_nt: TGTGCCAGCAGCCTCATGACGGGCACTGAAGCTTTCTTT

v_call: TRBV7-2
d_call: NA
clone_size: NA
j_call: TRBJ2-6
cdr3_aa: CASSPVVGANVLTF
cdr3_nt: TGTGCCAGCAGCCCGGTAGTGGGGGCCAACGTCCTGACTTTC

v_call: TRBV5-6
d_call: TRBD2
clone_size: NA
j_call: TRBJ2-1
cdr3_aa: CASSLLAEYNEQFF
cdr3_nt: TGTGCCAGCAGCTTACTAGCGGAGTACAATGAGCAGTTCTTC

v_call: TRBV13
d_call: NA
clone_size: few
j_call: TRBJ2-1
cdr3_aa: CASTQRRGSYNEQFF
cdr3_nt: TGTGCCAGCACCCAGCGGAGAGGCTCCTACAATGAGCAGTTCTTC

v_call: TRBV6-5
d_call: NA
clone_size: few
j_call: TRBJ1-2
cdr3_aa: CASRLQGHDGYTF
cdr3_nt: TGTGCCAGCAGACTACAGGGCCACGATGGCTACACCTTC

v_call: TRBV5-1
d_call: TRBD1
clone_size: few
j_call: TRBJ2-2
cdr3_aa: CASSSGQYTGELFF
cdr3_nt: TGCGCCAGCAGCTCGGGACAGTACACCGGGGAGCTGTTTTTT

v_call: TRBV5-1
d_call: NA
clone_size: NA
j_call: TRBJ1-1
cdr3_aa: CASSSGHLNTEAFF
cdr3_nt: TGCGCCAGCAGCTCGGGACACTTGAACACTGAAGCTTTCTTT

v_call: TRBV18
d_call: NA
clone_size: NA
j_call: TRBJ1-6
cdr3_aa: CASSPPRGSIDSPLHF
cdr3_nt: TGTGCCAGCTCACCACCGAGGGGGTCCATTGATTCACCCCTCCACTTT

v_call: TRBV29-1
d_call: TRBD2
clone_size: NA
j_call: TRBJ2-1
cdr3_aa: CSAPFLAGGYNEQFF
cdr3_nt: TGCAGCGCCCCGTTCCTAGCGGGAGGCTACAATGAGCAGTTCTTC

v_call: TRBV7-2
d_call: NA
clone_size: few
j_call: TRBJ2-2
cdr3_aa: CASSPGAGNTGELFF
cdr3_nt: TGTGCCAGCAGCCCCGGTGCGGGGAACACCGGGGAGCTGTTTTTT

v_call: TRBV4-1
d_call: TRBD2
clone_size: few
j_call: TRBJ2-6
cdr3_aa: CASSPAGGSGANVLTF
cdr3_nt: TGCGCCAGCAGCCCGGCGGGGGGATCAGGGGCCAACGTCCTGACTTTC

v_call: TRBV7-3
d_call: NA
clone_size: few
j_call: TRBJ1-1
cdr3_aa: CASSLNRGPTEAFF
cdr3_nt: TGTGCCAGCAGCTTAAACCGGGGTCCCACTGAAGCTTTCTTT

v_call: TRBV25-1
d_call: TRBD2
clone_size: few
j_call: TRBJ2-5
cdr3_aa: CASSGAGVIQETQYF
cdr3_nt: TGTGCCAGCAGTGGGGCGGGGGTGATACAAGAGACCCAGTACTTC

v_call: TRBV29-1
d_call: NA
clone_size: NA
j_call: TRBJ1-3
cdr3_aa: CSAGGGNSGNTIYF
cdr3_nt: TGCAGCGCCGGTGGAGGGAACTCTGGAAACACCATATATTTT

v_call: TRBV5-1
d_call: TRBD1
clone_size: few
j_call: TRBJ2-1
cdr3_aa: CASSRQGNEQFF
cdr3_nt: TGCGCCAGCAGCCGACAGGGCAATGAGCAGTTCTTC

v_call: TRBV10-2
d_call: TRBD1
clone_size: NA
j_call: TRBJ2-7
cdr3_aa: CASSRDRGYEQYF
cdr3_nt: TGCGCCAGCAGCCGGGACAGGGGTTACGAGCAGTACTTC

v_call: TRBV10-3
d_call: TRBD1
clone_size: NA
j_call: TRBJ2-1
cdr3_aa: CAISGGTANNEQFF
cdr3_nt: TGTGCCATCAGTGGGGGGACAGCTAACAATGAGCAGTTCTTC

v_call: TRBV7-2
d_call: TRBD1
clone_size: NA
j_call: TRBJ2-5
cdr3_aa: CASSRDSQETQYF
cdr3_nt: TGTGCCAGCAGCCGGGACAGTCAAGAGACCCAGTACTTC

v_call: TRBV6-5
d_call: TRBD1
clone_size: NA
j_call: TRBJ1-1
cdr3_aa: CASSPQGAGEAFF
cdr3_nt: TGTGCCAGCAGTCCTCAGGGGGCGGGTGAAGCTTTCTTT

v_call: TRBV7-2
d_call: TRBD1
clone_size: few
j_call: TRBJ2-1
cdr3_aa: CASSLQGAEQFF
cdr3_nt: TGTGCCAGCAGCTTACAGGGGGCTGAGCAGTTCTTC

v_call: TRBV2
d_call: TRBD2
clone_size: few
j_call: TRBJ2-2
cdr3_aa: CASISGSRTGELFF
cdr3_nt: TGTGCCAGCATAAGCGGGAGTCGCACCGGGGAGCTGTTTTTT

v_call: TRBV29-1
d_call: TRBD1
clone_size: few
j_call: TRBJ2-7
cdr3_aa: CSVSGTGGYEQYF
cdr3_nt: TGCAGCGTTTCCGGGACAGGGGGGTACGAGCAGTACTTC

v_call: TRBV5-1
d_call: NA
clone_size: few
j_call: TRBJ2-1
cdr3_aa: CASSLYSYEQFF
cdr3_nt: TGCGCCAGCAGCTTGTATTCTTATGAGCAGTTCTTC

v_call: TRBV10-3
d_call: NA
clone_size: few
j_call: TRBJ1-1
cdr3_aa: CAISDLRDTEAFF
cdr3_nt: TGTGCCATCAGTGATCTCAGGGATACTGAAGCTTTCTTT

v_call: TRBV4-3
d_call: TRBD1
clone_size: NA
j_call: TRBJ1-2
cdr3_aa: CASSQTTGGIEFYGYTF
cdr3_nt: TGCGCCAGCAGCCAAACGACAGGGGGCATAGAGTTCTATGGCTACACCTTC

v_call: TRBV29-1
d_call: TRBD2
clone_size: few
j_call: TRBJ2-1
cdr3_aa: CSVAGSGDYNEQFF
cdr3_nt: TGCAGCGTTGCTGGTAGCGGGGACTACAATGAGCAGTTCTTC

v_call: TRBV7-9
d_call: NA
clone_size: NA
j_call: TRBJ2-3
cdr3_aa: CASSHRVFGTDTQYF
cdr3_nt: TGTGCCAGCAGCCACAGAGTTTTCGGCACAGATACGCAGTATTTT

v_call: TRBV5-1
d_call: NA
clone_size: few
j_call: TRBJ2-5
cdr3_aa: CASSLVAETQYF
cdr3_nt: TGCGCCAGCAGCTTGGTAGCAGAGACCCAGTACTTC

v_call: TRBV28
d_call: NA
clone_size: few
j_call: TRBJ1-2
cdr3_aa: CASSLAGANPGYTF
cdr3_nt: TGTGCCAGCAGTTTAGCAGGGGCAAATCCTGGCTACACCTTC

v_call: TRBV5-6
d_call: TRBD1
clone_size: few
j_call: TRBJ2-7
cdr3_aa: CASSLEGQGHREQYF
cdr3_nt: TGTGCCAGCAGCTTGGAGGGACAGGGTCATCGGGAGCAGTACTTC

v_call: TRBV5-1
d_call: TRBD2
clone_size: NA
j_call: TRBJ2-3
cdr3_aa: CASSLMTSGGGDTQYF
cdr3_nt: TGCGCCAGCAGCCTGATGACTAGCGGAGGGGGGGATACGCAGTATTTT

v_call: TRBV25-1
d_call: NA
clone_size: NA
j_call: TRBJ2-3
cdr3_aa: CASSDGRSTDTQYF
cdr3_nt: TGTGCCAGCAGTGACGGCAGGAGCACAGATACGCAGTATTTT

v_call: TRBV14
d_call: NA
clone_size: few
j_call: TRBJ2-5
cdr3_aa: CASSRLQETQYF
cdr3_nt: TGTGCCAGCAGCCGGCTCCAAGAGACCCAGTACTTC

v_call: TRBV5-1
d_call: TRBD1
clone_size: once
j_call: TRBJ1-5
cdr3_aa: CASSFGTGGNQPQHF
cdr3_nt: TGCGCCAGCAGCTTTGGGACAGGGGGTAATCAGCCCCAGCATTTT

v_call: TRBV5-1
d_call: NA
clone_size: NA
j_call: TRBJ2-3
cdr3_aa: CASSGGGGSTDTQYF
cdr3_nt: TGCGCCAGCAGCGGAGGAGGGGGCTCGACAGATACGCAGTATTTT

v_call: TRBV4-1
d_call: TRBD2
clone_size: NA
j_call: TRBJ2-1
cdr3_aa: CASSPSNRGGYNEQFF
cdr3_nt: TGCGCCAGCAGCCCCTCGAACCGGGGGGGCTACAATGAGCAGTTCTTC

v_call: TRBV7-2
d_call: NA
clone_size: few
j_call: TRBJ2-1
cdr3_aa: CASSLSEDEQFF
cdr3_nt: TGTGCCAGCAGCTTATCGGAGGACGAGCAGTTCTTC

v_call: TRBV9
d_call: TRBD1
clone_size: NA
j_call: TRBJ1-1
cdr3_aa: CASSADRVYTEAFF
cdr3_nt: TGTGCCAGCAGCGCGGACAGGGTTTACACTGAAGCTTTCTTT

v_call: TRBV11-1
d_call: TRBD2
clone_size: few
j_call: TRBJ2-1
cdr3_aa: CASSLATSGSLYEQFF
cdr3_nt: TGTGCCAGCAGCTTAGCGACTAGCGGGAGTCTATATGAGCAGTTCTTC

v_call: TRBV27
d_call: NA
clone_size: NA
j_call: TRBJ2-2
cdr3_aa: CASTPDDTTGELFF
cdr3_nt: TGTGCCAGCACTCCTGACGACACCACCGGGGAGCTGTTTTTT

v_call: TRBV30
d_call: NA
clone_size: NA
j_call: TRBJ1-1
cdr3_aa: CAWTEGAFTEAFF
cdr3_nt: TGTGCCTGGACGGAAGGGGCGTTCACTGAAGCTTTCTTT

v_call: TRBV6-1
d_call: NA
clone_size: NA
j_call: TRBJ2-7
cdr3_aa: CASTTRQGNYEQYF
cdr3_nt: TGTGCCAGCACGACCCGGCAGGGGAACTACGAGCAGTACTTC